One sample yielded the 29 T cell receptor beta chains listed below, sequenced in a study of blood T cells in healthy people across ages (dated by TCRdb to 2014 to 2015). The library was built by means of 5' RACE. Sequencing took place on an Illumina HiSeq 2500. A second roughly 6 to 11 cycle PCR used a sample-barcoded 5' primer and a J-beta primer mix. The public reads were reanalyzed by TCRdb: fastp trimming at Q25, MiXCR alignment, in-frame beta chains only. Rows merge per CDR3 protein into single entries with the most common DNA and genes. For this sample the table gives 1.6 million or so distinct CDR3 sequences, of which 30% to 35% were detected only once. The leading ten clones occupy approximately 10% of the sample. The sample comprised blood. The receptors come from a woman aged 25-40 years in good health.

This clonotype was detected only a few times. The chain recombines TRBV2 with TRBJ1-4; D is unclear. The V end was cut by 2 bases, the J end by 7 bases, with 8 bases between. The CDR3 totals 13 residues. Germline loops: CDR1 SNHLY, CDR2 FYNNEI. CDR3 DNA: TGTGCCAGCAGTGAAAACGAGGGTGAAAAACTGTTTTTT. Its translation: CASSENEGEKLFF.

This chain joins TRBV12-3 or TRBV12-4 and TRBJ2-1; 14 positions match TRBD2. This CDR3 spans 14 amino acids. The junction had 6 bases not matched to a gene; V was cut back by 8 bases and J by 9 bases. The CDR3 nucleotides are TGTGCCAGCCCGACTAGCGGGAGGGCCGCTGAGCAGTTCTTC. Protein: CASPTSGRAAEQFF.

This rearrangement joins TRBV20-1 to TRBJ2-1; 16 bases match TRBD2. V was clipped by 0 bases and J by 8 bases; unmatched bases: 4. The CDR3 is 16 residues long. The germline gives CDR1 DFQATT, CDR2 SNEGSKA (reference sequence). CDR3 sequence reads: CSARDGTSGRVHEQFF. The CDR3 nucleotides are TGCAGTGCTAGAGACGGGACTAGCGGGAGGGTCCATGAGCAGTTCTTC.

In this sample, this clonotype turned up a few times. The chain combines TRBV28 with TRBJ2-6, with D possibly matching TRBD2 (6 bases). Germline V CDR1 and CDR2: MDHEN, SYDVKM. Trimming pared 6 bases from V and 0 bases from J, leaving 15 bases between. The CDR3 covers 17 residues. The CDR3 protein is CASSLRAGSSGANVLTF. CDR3 nucleotide sequence: TGTGCCAGCAGCCTGAGGGCCGGGAGCTCTGGGGCCAACGTCCTGACTTTC.

The genes are TRBV5-4 and TRBJ2-6; D remains unclear. The germline V gene encodes CDR1 SGHNT and CDR2 YYREEE (reference sequence). The V gene lost 9 bases and the J gene lost 2 bases, with 12 bases spanning the gap. This CDR3 region has 14 residues. The CDR3 spells CATRREAGANVLTF. CDR3 DNA sequence: TGTGCCACTCGGCGAGAGGCTGGGGCCAACGTCCTGACTTTC.

This clonotype was observed a handful of times. The genes are TRBV5-1 and TRBJ2-7, with D possibly being TRBD1 or TRBD2 (6 bases each). From germline, CDR1 is SGHRS and CDR2 YFSETQ. V was pared by 4 bases and J by 3 bases, with 17 bases between. This CDR3 comprises 15 residues. Here the CDR3 reads CASSPGAIASYEQYF. Here the CDR3 DNA reads TGCGCCAGCAGCCCGGGGGCGATAGCCAGCTACGAGCAGTACTTC.

Many counts were recorded for this clonotype. The rearrangement joins TRBV7-6 to TRBJ2-5; D is undetermined. The CDR3 extends over 13 amino acids. The germline CDR1 and CDR2 sequences are SGHVS and FNYEAQ. V was pared by 6 bases and J by 5 bases, with 13 bases between. The CDR3, as DNA: TGTGCCAGCAGTTTACGCGTGGGGGAGACCCAGTACTTC. Its translation is CASSLRVGETQYF.

The V and J genes are TRBV19 and TRBJ2-4; TRBD1 matches 7 bases. V lost 5 bases and J lost 9; bases outside the gene matches: 10. In germline, CDR1 is LNHDA, CDR2 SQIVND (reference sequence). The CDR3 covers 14 residues. In DNA, the CDR3 is TGTGCCAGTAGTCTAACCGGGACAGCCCTCATTCAGTACTTC. Protein product: CASSLTGTALIQYF.

As for this clonotype: Germline and junction disagree at one end, which may indicate a read error. This sequence joins TRBV12-3 or TRBV12-4 and TRBJ2-5; 11 bases are shared with TRBD2. This CDR3 has 15 amino acids. DNA for the CDR3: TGTGCCAGCAGTTTAAGGCTAGCGGGGGGAGAGATCCAGTACTTC. Protein sequence: CASSLRLAGGEIQYF.

This clonotype turned up a few times. This chain joins TRBV12-3 or TRBV12-4 and TRBJ1-1, with TRBD1 as a possible D gene (6 bases). The CDR3 length is 12 residues. V gave up 7 bases and J gave up 4 bases, with 10 bases separating them. DNA of the CDR3: TGTGCCAGCAAAGGGACACCCACTGAAGCTTTCTTT. Amino acid sequence: CASKGTPTEAFF.

This CDR3 reads CAWSVLVGDTQYF. The CDR3 nucleotides are TGTGCCTGGAGTGTACTTGTGGGCGATACGCAGTATTTT. The chain carries TRBV30 and TRBJ2-3; D is ambiguous. Germline V gene sequence: CDR1 GTSNPN, CDR2 SVGIG (reference sequence). CDR3 size: 13 residues. The V gene lost 0 bases and the J gene lost 6 bases, with 10 bases spanning the gap.

This clonotype was observed at least ten times. This chain links TRBV29-1 with TRBJ2-7; the match to TRBD2 covers 7 bases. The germline gives CDR1 SQVTM, CDR2 ANQGSEA. CDR3 length equals 16 residues. V lost 1 base to trimming and J lost 4 bases; unmatched junction nucleotides: 13. As DNA, the CDR3 is TGCAGCGTTGAAGTGGCGGGAGAATCGACTGTTTACGAGCAGTACTTC. Encoded protein: CSVEVAGESTVYEQYF.

This rearrangement joins TRBV28 to TRBJ2-1; D is uncertain. V dropped 4 bases and J dropped 10 bases, with 11 bases sitting between them. Germline CDR1 is MDHEN and CDR2 is SYDVKM. The CDR3 spans 12 residues. The CDR3 sequence: CASSSPGSEQFF. The CDR3 DNA reads as TGTGCCAGCAGTTCCCCTGGCAGCGAGCAGTTCTTC.

This clonotype was seen a few times. Sequence at one end of the junction differs from germline and may be a read error. The rearrangement links TRBV20-1 to TRBJ2-3; maybe TRBD2 (5 bases). CDR1 DFQATT and CDR2 SNEGSKA come from the germline V gene (reference sequence). The CDR3 totals 10 residues. The CDR3 nucleotides are TGTAGCGATGGCCCAGATACGCAGTATTTT. Translation gives CSDGPDTQYF.

The sample holds a few counts of this clonotype. The chain recombines TRBV20-1 with TRBJ2-3; 9 bases map to TRBD2. The CDR3 consists of 16 residues. The junction had 4 bases not matched to a gene; V was cut back by 0 bases and J by 0 bases. The germline V gene has CDR1 DFQATT and CDR2 SNEGSKA (reference sequence). The CDR3 sequence is CSARDPLAGSTDTQYF. Here the CDR3 DNA reads TGCAGTGCTAGAGATCCTCTAGCGGGAAGCACAGATACGCAGTATTTT.

Turning to this clonotype: A much larger clone sits a single nucleotide away, making a read error possible. CDR3 DNA sequence: TGTGCCAGCAGCCCCACAGGGCGGTCCTACAATGGGCAGTTCTTC. It translates to CASSPTGRSYNGQFF. The chain is built from TRBV7-2 and TRBJ2-1, with D possibly being TRBD1 (6 bases). This CDR3 is 15 amino acids long. Germline CDR1 reads SGHTA; CDR2 reads FQGNSA.

This clonotype came up a few times. V gene TRBV10-1 combines with J gene TRBJ1-4; D uncertain. CDR1 WNHNN and CDR2 SYGVQD come from the germline V gene (reference sequence). This CDR3 has 17 residues. V shed 2 bases and J shed 2 bases, with 15 bases lying between them. CDR3 nucleotide sequence: TGCGCCAGCAGTGAGCCGAACGGGTACGGGACTAATGAAAAACTGTTTTTT. Protein: CASSEPNGYGTNEKLFF.

V is TRBV7-9 and J is TRBJ1-5; D ambiguous. CDR3 length: 15 residues. Trimming took off 3 bases at V and 6 bases at J, with 15 bases between the two ends. CDR1 is SEHNR and CDR2 is FQNEAQ in the germline V gene (reference sequence). In DNA, the CDR3 is TGTGCCAGCAGCTTGGGCGGAAGTTTTAGTCAGCCCCAGCATTTT. Protein: CASSLGGSFSQPQHF.

V and J are TRBV2 and TRBJ2-1; tentatively, D is TRBD1 (5 bases). The V and J ends lost 6 bases and 6 bases respectively, with 18 bases between them. The CDR3 has 15 residues. Germline V gene lookup returns CDR1 SNHLY and CDR2 FYNNEI. The DNA of the CDR3 is TGTGCCAGCAGCGAGCTCAGACTGGGGCGCAATGAGCAGTTCTTC. This encodes CASSELRLGRNEQFF.

The chain employs TRBV20-1 and TRBJ2-3, with 8 bases that match TRBD1. This CDR3 is 14 amino acids long. With 2 bases clipped from V and 10 bases from J, the junction kept 11 bases outside the gene matches. CDR1 is DFQATT, CDR2 SNEGSKA, per germline (reference sequence). The CDR3 region is CSARRTGPRGAQYF. CDR3 bases: TGCAGTGCTAGAAGGACAGGGCCCCGCGGGGCGCAGTATTTT.

This chain's CDR3 is CASSYSRGGGNFYEQYF. The CDR3 coding sequence is TGTGCCAGCAGTTACTCGAGGGGCGGGGGGAACTTCTACGAGCAGTACTTC. The chain uses TRBV6-5 and TRBJ2-5; 8 nucleotides align to TRBD2. The DNA matches TRBJ2-7 better at its end, which makes the J call doubtful. Looked up from germline, CDR1 is MNHEY and CDR2 is SVGAGI. CDR3 length equals 17 residues.

This chain uses TRBV11-2 with TRBJ2-3; no reliable D call. Trimming removed 3 bases at V and 0 bases at J, with 16 bases between. This CDR3 comprises 17 residues. Germline CDR1 reads SGHAT; CDR2 reads FQNNGV. This CDR3 is CASSFGDVQLSTDTQYF. CDR3 DNA sequence: TGTGCCAGCAGCTTCGGCGACGTCCAACTTAGCACAGATACGCAGTATTTT.

This clonotype was detected only a few times. A much larger clonotype is one base distant, so this may be a read error. The V and J genes are TRBV29-1 and TRBJ2-7; unclear D gene. Germline CDR1 reads SQVTM; CDR2 reads ANQGSEA. V was trimmed by 7 bases and J by 6 bases, leaving 16 bases between them. The CDR3 contains 12 residues. CDR3 in amino acids: CSASTAKGEQYF. The CDR3 nucleotides read TGCAGCGCTTCGACTGCGAAGGGCGAGCAGTACTTC.

This clonotype was seen a few times. Here the CDR3 DNA reads TGCGCCAGCACCCTAGCGGGGGGGCCCCACATTCAGTACTTC. Translating it yields CASTLAGGPHIQYF. The chain is built from TRBV5-1 and TRBJ2-4, with TRBD2 matching over 12 bases. The CDR3 contains 14 residues. The germline V gene has CDR1 SGHRS and CDR2 YFSETQ. Trimming cost V 6 bases and J 8 bases; bases outside gene matches: 6.

This clonotype came up once. The chain joins TRBV9 to TRBJ2-4; D ambiguous. Germline CDR1 reads SGDLS; CDR2 reads YYNGEE. Trimming took off 0 bases at V and 4 bases at J, with 8 bases between the two ends. This CDR3 comprises 14 residues. CDR3 sequence reads: CASSVGIGKNIQYF. The CDR3 DNA reads as TGTGCCAGCAGCGTAGGTATCGGGAAAAACATTCAGTACTTC.

This clonotype is deemed medium-sized. This sequence joins TRBV5-1 and TRBJ2-3; possibly TRBD1 or TRBD2 for D (5 bases each). Germline V gives CDR1 SGHRS, CDR2 YFSETQ. The CDR3 has 14 amino acids. V lost 0 bases and J 3 bases, leaving 8 bases between the germline ends. CDR3 residues: CASSLGQRTDTQYF. The CDR3, as DNA: TGCGCCAGCAGCTTGGGACAGCGGACAGATACGCAGTATTTT.

The genes are TRBV20-1 and TRBJ2-1; no reliable D call. Germline CDR1 is DFQATT and CDR2 is SNEGSKA (reference sequence). This CDR3 has 13 residues. The CDR3 loop reads CTPSGRLDNEQFF. In DNA form, the CDR3 reads TGCACTCCGTCAGGCAGACTTGACAATGAGCAGTTCTTC.

This chain connects TRBV7-9 to TRBJ1-2, with a possible D match to TRBD1 (6 bases). CDR3 size: 14 residues. V shed 5 bases and J shed 5 bases, with 15 bases lying between them. The V gene's germline CDR1 is SEHNR and CDR2 FQNEAQ (reference sequence). The CDR3 protein is CASSIGRGGYGYTF. DNA of the CDR3: TGTGCCAGCAGCATCGGAAGAGGGGGGTATGGCTACACCTTC.

This clonotype was counted between two and nine times. The CDR3 is CASSGLAPALETQYF. The CDR3, as DNA: TGTGCCAGCAGTGGACTAGCGCCCGCACTAGAGACCCAGTACTTC. This sequence joins TRBV27 and TRBJ2-5, with TRBD2 identical over 9 bases. The germline V gene encodes CDR1 MNHEY and CDR2 SMNVEV (reference sequence). This CDR3 spans 15 amino acids. V lost 5 bases, J lost 4 bases, and 8 bases stayed unmatched.